This T cell receptor (beta chain) is from a study of blood T cells in healthy people across ages. Primers used in a second PCR of roughly 7 to 12 cycles were a sample-barcoded 5' primer and a J-beta primer mix. TCRdb recomputed calls from the 5' RACE reads with MiXCR, one row per CDR3 protein. Altogether 1.5 million to 2 million distinct CDR3 sequences are present, about two fifths being singletons, with the ten largest covering 23%. The receptor's source is a human donor in good health. Sequences were obtained from blood.

CDR3 residues: CASSVSLRESTDTQYF. The DNA for the CDR3 is TGTGCCAGCAGTGTAAGTCTGCGGGAGAGCACAGATACGCAGTATTTT. The chain joins TRBV6-1 to TRBJ2-3, with 7 bases aligning to TRBD2. Per germline, CDR1 MNHNS and CDR2 SASEGT. The CDR3 is 16 amino acids. V trimming: 4 bases; J trimming: 0 bases; junction bases outside the gene matches: 7.